The next 14 T cell receptor beta chains were all read from a single sample in a study of cytomegalovirus exposure and HLA in healthy donors. PCR amplification relied on 60 Vbeta primers (plus 13 Jbeta primers). TCRdb keeps only in-frame clones here, not all; method: immunoSEQ multiplex PCR. This table holds approximately 190,000 clones. The sample was PBMCs. Every receptor here comes from a man between 25 and 39 years old in good health and CMV-seronegative.

This chain joins TRBV11-3 and TRBJ2-2, with TRBD1 matching over 9 bases. The CDR3 extends over 19 amino acids. Losses at the gene ends were 7 bases for V and 6 bases for J; bases not matched to a gene: 21. Germline assignment: CDR1 SGHNT and CDR2 YENEEA. CDR3 in amino acids: CASISDRGPSNFVSGELFF. The CDR3, as DNA: TGTGCCAGCATCTCGGACAGGGGCCCGAGTAATTTTGTTTCCGGGGAGCTGTTTTTT.

The chain joins TRBV11-3 to TRBJ2-3; TRBD2 matches at 10 bases. This CDR3 comprises 15 residues. Germline V lookup: CDR1 SGHNT, CDR2 YENEEA. With 4 bases clipped from V and 3 bases from J, the junction kept 4 bases outside the gene matches. CDR3 nucleotides: TGTGCCAGCAGCTCTCTAGCGGGGGTGACAGATACGCAGTATTTT. Translating gives CASSSLAGVTDTQYF. The full variable domain, its missing parts supplied by reference TRBV11-3 and TRBJ2-3, is EAGVVQSPRYKIIEKKQPVAFWCNPISGHNTLYWYLQNLGQGPELLIRYENEEAVDDSQLPKDRFSAERLKGVDSTLKIQPAELGDSAVYLCASSSLAGVTDTQYFGPGTRLTVL.

CDR3 in amino acids: CASSLGERGPTDTQYF. The CDR3 DNA reads TGCGCCAGCAGCTTGGGCGAGCGGGGGCCCACAGATACGCAGTATTTT. The chain has TRBV5-1 and TRBJ2-3; 8 nucleotides align to TRBD2. The CDR3 spans 16 residues. Trimming cost V 0 bases and J 2 bases; bases outside gene matches: 5. Germline CDR1 and CDR2: SGHRS and YFSETQ.

The chain combines TRBV10-2 with TRBJ2-3; TRBD2 aligns across 11 bases. The CDR3 loop spans 16 amino acids. Germline V gene sequence: CDR1 WSHSY, CDR2 SAAADI. V was clipped by 7 bases and J by 3 bases; unmatched bases: 9. The CDR3 loop is CASNTLAGGRTDTQYF. For the CDR3, the DNA is TGCGCCAGCAACACTTTAGCGGGGGGGCGTACAGATACGCAGTATTTT.

The rearrangement uses TRBV7-2 and TRBJ2-1; 7 bases align to TRBD2. From germline, CDR1 is SGHTA and CDR2 FQGNSA. This CDR3 spans 15 amino acids. J gave up 3 bases and V 5 bases, and 7 bases lay outside the gene matches. CDR3 region: CASSPDSGGYNEQFF. Here the CDR3 DNA reads TGTGCCAGCAGCCCTGACTCGGGGGGCTACAATGAGCAGTTCTTC.

The genes are TRBV5-1 and TRBJ2-7; 7 nucleotides align to TRBD1. Germline assignment: CDR1 SGHRS and CDR2 YFSETQ. J gave up 3 bases and V 4 bases, and 7 bases lay outside the gene matches. The length of the CDR3 is 14 residues. The CDR3 protein is CASSKGQVIYEQYF. CDR3 coding DNA: TGCGCCAGCAGCAAAGGACAGGTTATCTACGAGCAGTACTTC.

V is TRBV30 and J is TRBJ2-5; possibly TRBD2 for D (6 bases). Trimming stripped 2 bases from V and 5 bases from J, with 15 bases between. Germline V lookup: CDR1 GTSNPN, CDR2 SVGIG (reference sequence). CDR3 size: 14 residues. DNA for the CDR3: TGTGCCTGGAGTCTCGTTCGGGGGAGGGAGACCCAGTACTTC. It codes for CAWSLVRGRETQYF. The variable domain in full, with the rest retrieved from reference TRBV30 and TRBJ2-5, is SQTIHQWPATLVQPVGSPLSLECTVEGTSNPNLYWYRQAAGRGLQLLFYSVGIGQISSEVPQNLSASRPQDRQFILSSKKLLLSDSGFYLCAWSLVRGRETQYFGPGTRLLVL.

The rearrangement links TRBV27 to TRBJ1-5; no clear D. V lost 5 bases and J lost 5, with 10 bases in between. The germline V gene has CDR1 MNHEY and CDR2 SMNVEV (reference sequence). The CDR3 consists of 13 residues. CDR3 nucleotide sequence: TGTGCCAGCAGTGAACGGTACGATCAGCCCCAGCATTTT. Amino acid sequence: CASSERYDQPQHF.

In regard to this clone: Different DNA sequences within this sample yield the same CDR3. The chain combines TRBV30 with TRBJ1-1; TRBD1 is a possible D gene (5 bases). CDR3 length: 13 amino acids. V dropped 4 bases and J dropped 11 bases, with 20 bases sitting between them. Germline V gene lookup returns CDR1 GTSNPN and CDR2 SVGIG (reference sequence). As DNA, the CDR3 is TGTGCCTGGAATCCCGGAGAACTCAGGGCGGCTTTCTTT. Its translation: CAWNPGELRAAFF.

The CDR3 loop is CASSLDPGGYTF. CDR3 nucleotide sequence: TGCGCCAGCAGCTTGGATCCAGGCGGCTACACCTTC. This chain links TRBV5-1 with TRBJ1-2, with D unclear. This CDR3 is built from 12 residues. V was trimmed by 0 bases and J by 8 bases, leaving 8 bases between them. From germline, CDR1 is SGHRS and CDR2 YFSETQ.

This chain connects TRBV7-3 to TRBJ2-5; D gene unclear. V lost 0 bases and J lost 1, with 27 bases in between. The CDR3 length is 21 residues. Germline CDR1 reads SGHTA; CDR2 reads FQGTGA. The DNA for the CDR3 is TGTGCCAGCAGCTTAACCCTGGTCGTGGGCCCCAGTAAACCCGCCCAAGAGACCCAGTACTTC. It yields the protein CASSLTLVVGPSKPAQETQYF.

This chain links TRBV18 with TRBJ1-1, with a weak D call TRBD1 (5 bases). Germline CDR1 reads KGHSH; CDR2 reads LQKENI. The germline V and J ends were trimmed by 3 bases and 3 bases, with 17 bases remaining between them. The CDR3 is 16 residues long. CDR3 in DNA: TGTGCCAGCTCACCGATGAGCCGGGGCGGGGACACTGAAGCTTTCTTT. It translates to CASSPMSRGGDTEAFF.

The rearrangement joins TRBV5-4 to TRBJ1-2; TRBD1 might be the D (6 bases). In germline, CDR1 is SGHNT, CDR2 YYREEE (reference sequence). This CDR3 has 15 residues. With 7 bases removed from V and 3 bases from J, the gap between germline ends came to 19 bases. The CDR3: CASALIGGRDYGYTF. CDR3 DNA sequence: TGTGCCAGCGCCTTAATCGGGGGGCGCGACTATGGCTACACCTTC.

The genes are TRBV19 and TRBJ2-5; maybe TRBD2 (6 bases). The last part of the DNA fits TRBJ2-7 better; the J call may be wrong. Germline assignment: CDR1 LNHDA and CDR2 SQIVND (reference sequence). This CDR3 comprises 14 residues. The CDR3 protein is CASSIGGVAREQYF. CDR3 nucleotides: TGTGCCAGTAGTATCGGGGGAGTCGCCCGCGAGCAGTACTTC.